Detailed here is one TCR beta chain. Its antigen is not known. The sample comes from a study of long-term antiretroviral therapy in people with HIV. Whole-study findings and limits: Pre-ART clonal expansion yielded clones that dominated the repertoire at all time points. Controls showed broader CDR3 length ranges than did the HIV repertoires.

Survey-level immunoSEQ v3.0 assays were run. The method was immunoSEQ multiplex PCR; TCRdb's version includes in-frame clones alone and lacks a portion of them. The table shows roughly 38,000 clones, with around 82% occurring only once. This TCR derives from a man between 18 and 35 years old with HIV. Sample: unsorted PBMCs, taken 0.3 years after starting antiretroviral therapy.

The CDR3 coding sequence is TGTGCCAGCAGCAAACCGGACAGGGTGGAAACCGGGGAGCTGTTTTTT. It yields the protein CASSKPDRVETGELFF. The V and J genes are TRBV9 and TRBJ2-2, with 8 bases that match TRBD1. J lost 5 bases, V lost 4 bases, and 10 bases had no gene match. In germline, CDR1 is SGDLS, CDR2 YYNGEE. The CDR3 is 16 residues long.